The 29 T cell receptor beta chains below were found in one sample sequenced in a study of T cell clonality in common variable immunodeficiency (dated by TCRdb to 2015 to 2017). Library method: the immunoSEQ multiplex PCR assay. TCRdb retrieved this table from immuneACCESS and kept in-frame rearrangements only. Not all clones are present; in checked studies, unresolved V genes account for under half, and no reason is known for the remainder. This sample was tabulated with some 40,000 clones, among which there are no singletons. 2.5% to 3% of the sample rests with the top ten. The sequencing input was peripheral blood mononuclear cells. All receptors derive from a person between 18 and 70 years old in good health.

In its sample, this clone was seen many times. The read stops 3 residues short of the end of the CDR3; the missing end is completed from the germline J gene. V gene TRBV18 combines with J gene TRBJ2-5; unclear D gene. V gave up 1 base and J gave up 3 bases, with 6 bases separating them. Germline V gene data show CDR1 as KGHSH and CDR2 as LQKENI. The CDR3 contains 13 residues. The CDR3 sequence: CASSPRQEETQYF. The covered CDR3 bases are TGTGCCAGCTCACCACGGCAGGAAGAGACC.

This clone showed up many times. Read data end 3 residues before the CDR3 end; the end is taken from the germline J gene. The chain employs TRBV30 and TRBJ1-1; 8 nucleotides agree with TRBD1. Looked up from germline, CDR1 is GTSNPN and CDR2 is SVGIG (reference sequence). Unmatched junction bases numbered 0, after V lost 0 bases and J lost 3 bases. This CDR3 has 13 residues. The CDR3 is CAWSVQGDTEAFF. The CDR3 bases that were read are TGTGCCTGGAGTGTACAGGGGGACACTGAA.

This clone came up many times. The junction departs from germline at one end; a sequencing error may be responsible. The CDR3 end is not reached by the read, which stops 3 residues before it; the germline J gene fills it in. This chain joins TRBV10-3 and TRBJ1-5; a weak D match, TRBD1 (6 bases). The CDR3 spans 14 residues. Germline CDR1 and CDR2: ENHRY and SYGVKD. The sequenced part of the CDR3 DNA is TGTGTCATCAGCTCAGGGGATAGCAATCAGCCC. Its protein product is CVISSGDSNQP. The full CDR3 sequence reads CVISSGDSNQPQHF.

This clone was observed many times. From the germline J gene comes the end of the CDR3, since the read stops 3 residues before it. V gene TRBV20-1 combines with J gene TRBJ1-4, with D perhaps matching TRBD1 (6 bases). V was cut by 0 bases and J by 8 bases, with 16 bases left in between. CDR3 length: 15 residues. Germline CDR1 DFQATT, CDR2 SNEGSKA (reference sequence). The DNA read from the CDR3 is TGCAGTGCTAGAGACCCACAGGGCTTGGGAGAAAAA. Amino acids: CSARDPQGLGEK. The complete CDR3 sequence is CSARDPQGLGEKLFF.

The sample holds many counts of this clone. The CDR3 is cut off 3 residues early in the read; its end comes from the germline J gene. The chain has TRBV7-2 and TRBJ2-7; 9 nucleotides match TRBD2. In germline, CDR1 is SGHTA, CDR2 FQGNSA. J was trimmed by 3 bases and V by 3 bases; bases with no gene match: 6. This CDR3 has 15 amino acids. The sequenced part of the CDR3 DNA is TGTGCCAGCAGCTTCCGACTAGCGGCACTCTACGAG. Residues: CASSFRLAALYE. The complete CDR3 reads CASSFRLAALYEQYF. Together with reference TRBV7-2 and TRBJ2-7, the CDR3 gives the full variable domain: GAGVSQSPSNKVTEKGKDVELRCDPISGHTALYWYRQSLGQGLEFLIYFQGNSAPDKSGLPSDRFSAERTGGSVSTLTIQRTQQEDSAVYLCASSFRLAALYEQYFGPGTRLTVT.

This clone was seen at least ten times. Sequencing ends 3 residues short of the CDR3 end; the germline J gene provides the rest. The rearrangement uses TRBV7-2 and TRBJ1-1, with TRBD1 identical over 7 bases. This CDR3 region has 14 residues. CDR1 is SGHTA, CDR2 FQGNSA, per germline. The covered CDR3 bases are TGTGCCAGCAGCCCGCGGACAGGATTGATATCA. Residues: CASSPRTGLIS. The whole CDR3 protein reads CASSPRTGLISAFF.

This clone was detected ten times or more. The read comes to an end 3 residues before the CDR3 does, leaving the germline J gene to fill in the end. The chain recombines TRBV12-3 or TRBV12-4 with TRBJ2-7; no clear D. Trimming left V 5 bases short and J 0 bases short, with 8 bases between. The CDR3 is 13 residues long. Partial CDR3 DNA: TGTGCCAGCAGTGGTAGTATCTCCTACGAG. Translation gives CASSGSISYE. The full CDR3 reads CASSGSISYEQYF.

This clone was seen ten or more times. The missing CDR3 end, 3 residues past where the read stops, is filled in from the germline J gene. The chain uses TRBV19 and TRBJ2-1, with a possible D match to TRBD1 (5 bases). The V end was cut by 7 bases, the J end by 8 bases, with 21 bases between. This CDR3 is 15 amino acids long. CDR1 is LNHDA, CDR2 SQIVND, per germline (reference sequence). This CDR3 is CASKGWPGQGDEQFF. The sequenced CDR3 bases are TGTGCCAGTAAGGGGTGGCCAGGGCAAGGCGATGAG.

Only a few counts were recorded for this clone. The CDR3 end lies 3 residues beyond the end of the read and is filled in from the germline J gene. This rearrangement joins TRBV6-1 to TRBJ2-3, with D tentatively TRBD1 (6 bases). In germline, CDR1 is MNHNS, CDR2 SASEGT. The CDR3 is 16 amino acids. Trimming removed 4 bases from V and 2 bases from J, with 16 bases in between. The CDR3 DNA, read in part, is TGTGCCAGCAGTGCATTTCAGGGGACCCTCACAGATACG. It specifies CASSAFQGTLTDT. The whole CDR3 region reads CASSAFQGTLTDTQYF.

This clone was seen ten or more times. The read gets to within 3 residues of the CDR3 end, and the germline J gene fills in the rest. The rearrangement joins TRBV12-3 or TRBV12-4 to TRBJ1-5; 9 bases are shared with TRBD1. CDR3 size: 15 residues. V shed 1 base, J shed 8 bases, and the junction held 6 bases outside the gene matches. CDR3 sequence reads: CASSLGDRDSKPQHF. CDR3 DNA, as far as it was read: TGTGCCAGCAGTTTAGGGGACAGGGACTCTAAGCCC.

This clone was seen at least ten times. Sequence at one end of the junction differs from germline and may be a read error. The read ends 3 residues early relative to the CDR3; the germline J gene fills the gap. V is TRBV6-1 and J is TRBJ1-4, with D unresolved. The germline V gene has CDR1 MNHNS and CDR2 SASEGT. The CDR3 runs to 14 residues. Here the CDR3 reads CASSEGPTIEKLFF. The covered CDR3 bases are TGTGCCAGCAGTGAAGGACCGACTATTGAAAAA.

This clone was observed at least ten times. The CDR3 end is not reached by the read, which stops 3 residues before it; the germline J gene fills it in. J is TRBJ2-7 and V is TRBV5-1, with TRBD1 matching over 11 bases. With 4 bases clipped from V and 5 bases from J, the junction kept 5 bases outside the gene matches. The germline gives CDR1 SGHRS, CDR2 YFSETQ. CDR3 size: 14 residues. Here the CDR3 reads CASSRDRGYNEQYF. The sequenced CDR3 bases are TGCGCCAGCAGCCGGGACAGGGGGTACAACGAG.

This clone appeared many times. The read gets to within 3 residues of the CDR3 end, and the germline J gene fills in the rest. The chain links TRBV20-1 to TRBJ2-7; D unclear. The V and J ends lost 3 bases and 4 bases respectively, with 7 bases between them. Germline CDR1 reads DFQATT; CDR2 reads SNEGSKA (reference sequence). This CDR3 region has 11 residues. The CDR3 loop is CSASAAYEQYF. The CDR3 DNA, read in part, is TGCAGTGCTAGCGCAGCGTACGAG.

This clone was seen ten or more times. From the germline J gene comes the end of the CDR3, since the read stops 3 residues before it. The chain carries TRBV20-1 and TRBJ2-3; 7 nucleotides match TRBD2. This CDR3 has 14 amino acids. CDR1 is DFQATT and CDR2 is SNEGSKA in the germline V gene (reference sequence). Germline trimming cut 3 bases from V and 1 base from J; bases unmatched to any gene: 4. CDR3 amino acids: CSASQSGGTDTQYF. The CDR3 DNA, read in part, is TGCAGTGCTAGTCAGAGCGGGGGCACAGATACG.

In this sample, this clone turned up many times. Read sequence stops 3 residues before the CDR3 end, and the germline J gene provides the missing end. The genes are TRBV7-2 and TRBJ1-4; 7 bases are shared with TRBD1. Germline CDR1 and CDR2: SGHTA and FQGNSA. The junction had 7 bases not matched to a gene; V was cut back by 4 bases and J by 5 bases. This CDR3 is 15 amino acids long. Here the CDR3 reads CASSSQGNLNEKLFF. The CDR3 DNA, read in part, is TGTGCCAGCAGCTCACAGGGGAACCTGAATGAAAAA.

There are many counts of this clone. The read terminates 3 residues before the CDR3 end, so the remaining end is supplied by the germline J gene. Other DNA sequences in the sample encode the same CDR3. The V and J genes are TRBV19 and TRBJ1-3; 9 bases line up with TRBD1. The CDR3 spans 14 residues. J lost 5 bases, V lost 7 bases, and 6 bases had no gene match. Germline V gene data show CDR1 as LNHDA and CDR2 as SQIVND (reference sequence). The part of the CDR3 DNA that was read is TGTGCCAGTACAGTGACAGGGGGACGAAACACC. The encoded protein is CASTVTGGRNT. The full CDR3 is CASTVTGGRNTIYF.

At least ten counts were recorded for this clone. CDR3 DNA (partial): TGTGCCAGCAGCAACCCAGGGGGCCGTTCACCC. Translation: CASSNPGGRSP. The full CDR3 protein reads CASSNPGGRSPLHF. The chain joins TRBV9 to TRBJ1-6; 8 nucleotides match TRBD1. The read finishes 3 residues shy of the CDR3 end, and the germline J gene is used to complete it. The CDR3 sequence is 14 residues long. V was pared by 4 bases and J by 9 bases, with 6 bases of the junction left unmatched. Germline V lookup: CDR1 SGDLS, CDR2 YYNGEE.

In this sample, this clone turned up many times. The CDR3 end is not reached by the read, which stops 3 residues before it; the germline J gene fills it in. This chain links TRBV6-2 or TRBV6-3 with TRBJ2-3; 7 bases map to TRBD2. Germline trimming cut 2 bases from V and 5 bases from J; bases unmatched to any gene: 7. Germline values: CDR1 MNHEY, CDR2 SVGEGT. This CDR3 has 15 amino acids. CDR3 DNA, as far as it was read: TGTGCCAGCAGTTACCGAGCGGGATTCCAAGATACG. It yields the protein CASSYRAGFQDT. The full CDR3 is CASSYRAGFQDTQYF.

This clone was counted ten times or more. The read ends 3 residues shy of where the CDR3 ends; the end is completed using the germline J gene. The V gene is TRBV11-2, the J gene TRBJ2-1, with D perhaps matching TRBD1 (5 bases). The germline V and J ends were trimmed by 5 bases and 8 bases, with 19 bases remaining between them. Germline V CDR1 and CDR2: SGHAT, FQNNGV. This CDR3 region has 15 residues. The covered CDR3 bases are TGTGCCAGCAGCCATGCCCCTAGGGGTGACGATGAG. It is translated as CASSHAPRGDDE. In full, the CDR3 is CASSHAPRGDDEQFF.

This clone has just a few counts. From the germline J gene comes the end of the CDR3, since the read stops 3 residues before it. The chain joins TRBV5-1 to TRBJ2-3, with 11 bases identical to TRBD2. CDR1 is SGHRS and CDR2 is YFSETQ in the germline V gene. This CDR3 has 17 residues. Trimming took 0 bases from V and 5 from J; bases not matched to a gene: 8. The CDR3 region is CASSLDPSGRQKDTQYF. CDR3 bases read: TGCGCCAGCAGCTTGGATCCTAGCGGGAGGCAAAAAGATACG.

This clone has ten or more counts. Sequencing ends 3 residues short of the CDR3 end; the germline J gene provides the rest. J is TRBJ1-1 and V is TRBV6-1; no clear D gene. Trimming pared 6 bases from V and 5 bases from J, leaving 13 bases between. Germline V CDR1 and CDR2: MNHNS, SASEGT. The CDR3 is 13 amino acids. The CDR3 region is CASREQPGTEAFF. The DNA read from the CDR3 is TGTGCCAGCAGGGAACAGCCGGGGACTGAA.

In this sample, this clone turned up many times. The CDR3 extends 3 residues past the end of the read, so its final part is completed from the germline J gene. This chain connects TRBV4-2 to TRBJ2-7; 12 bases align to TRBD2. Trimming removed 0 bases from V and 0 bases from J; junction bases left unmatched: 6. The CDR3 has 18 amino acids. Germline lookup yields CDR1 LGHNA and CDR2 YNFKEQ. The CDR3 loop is CASSQDLTLAGGSYEQYF. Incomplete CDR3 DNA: TGTGCCAGCAGCCAAGACCTGACACTAGCGGGAGGCTCCTACGAG.

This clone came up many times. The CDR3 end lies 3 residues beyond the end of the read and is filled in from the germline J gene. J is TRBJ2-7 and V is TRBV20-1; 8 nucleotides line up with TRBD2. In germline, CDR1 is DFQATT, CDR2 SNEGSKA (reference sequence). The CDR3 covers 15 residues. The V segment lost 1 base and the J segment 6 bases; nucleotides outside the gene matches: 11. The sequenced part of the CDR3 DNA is TGCAGTGCTAGAGGACCGCTTGGACTAGCAAGCGAG. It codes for CSARGPLGLASE. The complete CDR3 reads CSARGPLGLASEQYF.

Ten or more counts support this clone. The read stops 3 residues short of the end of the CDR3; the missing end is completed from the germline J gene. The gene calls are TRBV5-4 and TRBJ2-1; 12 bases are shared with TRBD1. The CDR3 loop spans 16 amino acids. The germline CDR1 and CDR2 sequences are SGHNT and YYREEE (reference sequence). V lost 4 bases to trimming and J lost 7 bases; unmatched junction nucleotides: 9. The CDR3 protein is CASSGGGQGALNEQFF. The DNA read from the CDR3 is TGTGCCAGCAGCGGGGGGGGACAGGGGGCTTTGAATGAG.

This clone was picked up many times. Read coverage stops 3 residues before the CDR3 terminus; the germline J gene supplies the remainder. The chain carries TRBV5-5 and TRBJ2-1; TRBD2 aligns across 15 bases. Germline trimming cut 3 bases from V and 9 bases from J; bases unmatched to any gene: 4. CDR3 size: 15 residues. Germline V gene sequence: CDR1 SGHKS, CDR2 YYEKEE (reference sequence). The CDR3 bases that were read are TGTGCCAGCAGCTCCGGACTAGCGGGAGGGCGTGAG. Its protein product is CASSSGLAGGRE. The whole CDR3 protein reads CASSSGLAGGREQFF.

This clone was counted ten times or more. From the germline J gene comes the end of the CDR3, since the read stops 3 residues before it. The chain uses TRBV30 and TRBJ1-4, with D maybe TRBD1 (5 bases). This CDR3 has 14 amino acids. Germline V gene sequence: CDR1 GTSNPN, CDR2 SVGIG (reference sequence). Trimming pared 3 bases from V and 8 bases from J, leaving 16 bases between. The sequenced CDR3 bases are TGTGCCTGGAGCCCCGGGACTGGGTGGGAAAAA. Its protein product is CAWSPGTGWEK. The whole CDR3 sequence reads CAWSPGTGWEKLFF. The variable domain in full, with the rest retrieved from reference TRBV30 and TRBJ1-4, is SQTIHQWPATLVQPVGSPLSLECTVEGTSNPNLYWYRQAAGRGLQLLFYSVGIGQISSEVPQNLSASRPQDRQFILSSKKLLLSDSGFYLCAWSPGTGWEKLFFGSGTQLSVL.

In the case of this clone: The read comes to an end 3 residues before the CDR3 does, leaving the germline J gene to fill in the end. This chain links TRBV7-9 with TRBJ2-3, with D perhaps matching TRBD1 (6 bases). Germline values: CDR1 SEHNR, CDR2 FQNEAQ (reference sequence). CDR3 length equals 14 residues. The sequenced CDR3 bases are TGTGCCAGCAGCTACAGACAGGCGAAAGAGACG. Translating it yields CASSYRQAKET. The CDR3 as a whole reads CASSYRQAKETQYF.

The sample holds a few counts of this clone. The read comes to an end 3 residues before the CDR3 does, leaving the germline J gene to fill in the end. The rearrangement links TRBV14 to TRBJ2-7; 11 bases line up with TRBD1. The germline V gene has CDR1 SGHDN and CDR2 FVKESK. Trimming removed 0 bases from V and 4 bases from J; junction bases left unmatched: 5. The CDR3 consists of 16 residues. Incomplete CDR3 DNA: TGTGCCAGCAGCCAAGATCTTGGACAGGGGGCTTACGAG. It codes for CASSQDLGQGAYE. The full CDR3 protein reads CASSQDLGQGAYEQYF.

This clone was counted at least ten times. The CDR3 region is CASSESASKWETQYF. CDR3 bases read: TGCGCCAGCAGTGAGTCGGCCTCGAAATGGGAGACC. The chain joins TRBV10-1 to TRBJ2-5; unclear D gene. From the germline J gene comes the end of the CDR3, since the read stops 3 residues before it. CDR3 length equals 15 residues. Germline V gene sequence: CDR1 WNHNN, CDR2 SYGVQD (reference sequence). V gave up 0 bases and J gave up 5 bases, with 13 bases separating them.